This T cell receptor beta chain was identified during a study of PD-1 blockade in mismatch repair-deficient tumors. Profiling relied on immunoSEQ multiplex PCR, and the TCRdb table lists in-frame clones only, not all of them. The sample yields 9,000 to 10,000 clones, approximately 85% seen once. Between the trimmed V and J ends, which lost 8 bases and 6 bases, there was a span of 8 bases. The CDR3 spans 10 residues. Germline lookup yields CDR1 MDHEN and CDR2 SYDVKM. This clone was seen more than once but under ten times. The chain uses TRBV28 and TRBJ2-7; the D gene is possibly TRBD2 (5 bases). This TCR derives from an adult with mismatch repair-deficient cancer. This specimen was PBMCs, taken 46 weeks after starting pembrolizumab. For the CDR3, the DNA is TGTGCCAGCCACGGAGGCGAGCAGTACTTC. Translating it yields CASHGGEQYF.